These 3 T cell receptor beta chains were sequenced from one sample in a study of blood T cell repertoires in COVID-19. Produced via immunoSEQ multiplex PCR; TCRdb's table is partial and in-frame only. The sample records 70,000 to 90,000 clones, approximately 88% being singletons. The sequenced material came from peripheral blood. All receptors derive from a human donor in a cohort sampled during active COVID-19.

This clone turned up a few times. This sequence joins TRBV19 and TRBJ2-2; D perhaps matches TRBD2 (7 bases). Germline V gene sequence: CDR1 LNHDA, CDR2 SQIVND (reference sequence). V dropped 10 bases and J dropped 8 bases, with 23 bases sitting between them. There are 15 residues in the CDR3. CDR3 sequence reads: CATREEGGLRGELFF. The CDR3 DNA sequence: TGTGCCACCAGAGAGGAGGGGGGGCTGCGAGGGGAGCTGTTTTTT. The whole variable domain, remainder taken from reference TRBV19 and TRBJ2-2, is DGGITQSPKYLFRKEGQNVTLSCEQNLNHDAMYWYRQDPGQGLRLIYYSQIVNDFQKGDIAEGYSVSREKKESFPLTVTSAQKNPTAFYLCATREEGGLRGELFFGEGSRLTVL.

The chain uses TRBV5-1 and TRBJ1-2; D not resolved. The V gene's germline CDR1 is SGHRS and CDR2 YFSETQ. The CDR3 is made up of 14 amino acids. The V and J ends lost 2 bases and 1 base respectively, with 9 bases between them. The DNA of the CDR3 is TGCGCCAGCAGCTTTAACCCGGGTAACTATGGCTACACCTTC. Translated: CASSFNPGNYGYTF. Full variable domain (remainder filled in from reference TRBV5-1 and TRBJ1-2): KAGVTQTPRYLIKTRGQQVTLSCSPISGHRSVSWYQQTPGQGLQFLFEYFSETQRNKGNFPGRFSGRQFSNSRSEMNVSTLELGDSALYLCASSFNPGNYGYTFGSGTRLTVV.

This sequence joins TRBV28 and TRBJ2-2; the D gene is possibly TRBD2 (5 bases). V was clipped by 8 bases and J by 0 bases, with 13 bases between them. Germline CDR1 is MDHEN and CDR2 is SYDVKM. The CDR3 is 15 amino acids. The CDR3 loop is CASLFGGPNTGELFF. The CDR3 nucleotides read TGTGCCAGCCTATTTGGAGGCCCGAACACCGGGGAGCTGTTTTTT.